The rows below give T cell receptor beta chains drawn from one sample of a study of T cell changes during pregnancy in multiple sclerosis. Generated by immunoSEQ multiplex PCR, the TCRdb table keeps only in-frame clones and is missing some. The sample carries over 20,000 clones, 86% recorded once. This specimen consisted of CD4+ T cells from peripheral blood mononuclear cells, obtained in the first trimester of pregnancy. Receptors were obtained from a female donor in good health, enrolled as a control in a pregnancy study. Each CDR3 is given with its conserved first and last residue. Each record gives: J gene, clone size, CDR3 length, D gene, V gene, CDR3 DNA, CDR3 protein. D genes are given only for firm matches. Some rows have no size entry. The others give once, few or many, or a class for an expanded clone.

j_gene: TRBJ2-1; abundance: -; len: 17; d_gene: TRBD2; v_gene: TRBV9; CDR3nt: TGTGCCAGCAGCGAGACCCCAACAGCGGGGGGGGCGAATGAGCAGTTCTTC; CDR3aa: CASSETPTAGGANEQFF
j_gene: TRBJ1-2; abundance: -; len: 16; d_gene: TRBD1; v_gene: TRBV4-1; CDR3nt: TGCGCCAGCAGCCCTCGGGACAGACAAATTAACTATGGCTACACCTTC; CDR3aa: CASSPRDRQINYGYTF
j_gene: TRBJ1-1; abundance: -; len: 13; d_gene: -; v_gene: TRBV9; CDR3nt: TGTGCCAGCAACGGGGAGCTGGGCACTGAAGCTTTCTTT; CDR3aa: CASNGELGTEAFF
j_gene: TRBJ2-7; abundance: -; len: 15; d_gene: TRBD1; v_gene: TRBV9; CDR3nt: TGTGCCAGCAGCGTGACGGGACAGGGTATTCACGAGCAGTACTTC; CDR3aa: CASSVTGQGIHEQYF
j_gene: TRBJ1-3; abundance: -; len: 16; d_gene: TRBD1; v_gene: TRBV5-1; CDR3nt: TGCGCCAGCAGCGGTGGCGAGGGGGCGTTCGGAAACACCATATATTTT; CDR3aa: CASSGGEGAFGNTIYF
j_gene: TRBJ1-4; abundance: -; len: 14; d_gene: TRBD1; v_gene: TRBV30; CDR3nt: TGTGCCTATAACAGGGGGCTGACTAATGAAAAACTGTTTTTT; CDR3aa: CAYNRGLTNEKLFF
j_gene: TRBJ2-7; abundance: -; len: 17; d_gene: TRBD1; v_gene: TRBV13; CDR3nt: TGTGCCAGCAGCCCGACCGTCGACAGGGGGAAAACCTACGAGCAGTACTTC; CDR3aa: CASSPTVDRGKTYEQYF
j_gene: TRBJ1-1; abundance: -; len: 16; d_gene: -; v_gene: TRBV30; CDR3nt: TGTGCCTGGCGACGACCCGGGACCTGCGGGGGGACTGAAGCTTTCTTT; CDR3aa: CAWRRPGTCGGTEAFF
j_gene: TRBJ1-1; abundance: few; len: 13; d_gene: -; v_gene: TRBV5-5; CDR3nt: TGTGCCAGCAGCTTGCAGGGGAACACTGAAGCTTTCTTT; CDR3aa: CASSLQGNTEAFF
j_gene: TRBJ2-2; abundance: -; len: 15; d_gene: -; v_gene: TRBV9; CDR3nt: TGTGCCAGCGGAGAGACTCCTTCGAACACCGGGGAGCTGTTTTTT; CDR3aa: CASGETPSNTGELFF
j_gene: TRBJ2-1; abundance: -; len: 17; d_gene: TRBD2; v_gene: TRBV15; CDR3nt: TGTGCCACCAGCAGAGGCCGTCCAGCGGGAGTTAGGAATGAGCAGTTCTTC; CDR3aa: CATSRGRPAGVRNEQFF
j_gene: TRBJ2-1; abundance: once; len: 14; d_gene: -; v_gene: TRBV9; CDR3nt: TGTGCCAGCAGCCCAGGGGACCAATACAATGAGCAGTTCTTC; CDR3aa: CASSPGDQYNEQFF
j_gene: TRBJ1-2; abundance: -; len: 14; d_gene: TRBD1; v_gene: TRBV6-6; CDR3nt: TGTGCCAGCATCCAGACAGGGGATACCTATGGCTACACCTTC; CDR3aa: CASIQTGDTYGYTF
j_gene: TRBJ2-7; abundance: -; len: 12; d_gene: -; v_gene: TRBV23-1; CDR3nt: TGCGCCAGCAGTCACCGGGGTTACGAGCAGTACTTC; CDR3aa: CASSHRGYEQYF
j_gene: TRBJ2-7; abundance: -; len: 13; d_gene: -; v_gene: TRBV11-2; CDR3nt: TGTGCCAGCAGGTTTCAGGGGTCCTACGAGCAGTACTTC; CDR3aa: CASRFQGSYEQYF
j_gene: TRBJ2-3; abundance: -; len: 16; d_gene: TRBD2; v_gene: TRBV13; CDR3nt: TGTGCCAGCAGCTTAGAGTCTAGCGGGAGTCGCGATACGCAGTATTTT; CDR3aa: CASSLESSGSRDTQYF
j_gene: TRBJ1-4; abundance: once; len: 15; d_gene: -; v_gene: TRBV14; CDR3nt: TGTGCCAGCAGCCAAGACCAGGGGATGAGGGAAAAACTGTTTTTT; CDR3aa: CASSQDQGMREKLFF
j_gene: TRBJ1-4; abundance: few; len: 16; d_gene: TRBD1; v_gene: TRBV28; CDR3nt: TGTGCCAGCAGTCAGGACAGGGCCGCAACTAATGAAAAACTGTTTTTT; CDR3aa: CASSQDRAATNEKLFF
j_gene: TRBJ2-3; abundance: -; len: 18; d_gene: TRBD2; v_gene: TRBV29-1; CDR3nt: TGCAGCGTTGAGGATCCCTGGACTAGCGGGGGGACCACAGATACGCAGTATTTT; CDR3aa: CSVEDPWTSGGTTDTQYF
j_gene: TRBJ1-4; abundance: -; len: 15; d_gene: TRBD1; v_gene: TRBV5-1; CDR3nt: TGCGCCAGCAGCCCGACAGGGGCAACTAATGAAAAACTGTTTTTT; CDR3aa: CASSPTGATNEKLFF
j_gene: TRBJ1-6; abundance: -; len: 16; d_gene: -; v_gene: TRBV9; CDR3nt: TGTGCCAGCAGCCCACAGGTGTCCTCCTATAATTCACCCCTCCACTTT; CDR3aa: CASSPQVSSYNSPLHF
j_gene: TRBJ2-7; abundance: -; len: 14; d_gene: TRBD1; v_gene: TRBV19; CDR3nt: TGTGCCAGTAGTCCAAGACAGGGGGCAAGGGAGCAGTACTTC; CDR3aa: CASSPRQGAREQYF
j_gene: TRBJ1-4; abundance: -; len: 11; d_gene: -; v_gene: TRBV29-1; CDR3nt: TGCAGCGCTGCAACTTATGAAAAACTGTTTTTT; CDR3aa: CSAATYEKLFF
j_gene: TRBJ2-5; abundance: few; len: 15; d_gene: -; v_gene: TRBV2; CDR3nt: TGTGCCAGCAGTGGGGGCAGGGGACCGCAAGAGACCCAGTACTTC; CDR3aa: CASSGGRGPQETQYF
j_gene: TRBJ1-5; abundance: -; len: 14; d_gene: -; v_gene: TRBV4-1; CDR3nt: TGCGCCAGCAGCCGTCGCCAGGGGAATCAGCCCCAGCATTTT; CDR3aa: CASSRRQGNQPQHF
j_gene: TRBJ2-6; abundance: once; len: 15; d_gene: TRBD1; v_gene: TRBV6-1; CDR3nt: TGTGCCAGCAACACAGGGGGCGCTGGGGCCAACGTCCTGACTTTC; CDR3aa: CASNTGGAGANVLTF
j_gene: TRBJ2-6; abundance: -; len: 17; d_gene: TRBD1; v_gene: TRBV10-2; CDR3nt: TGCGCCACCAACCCGGGACAGGGGGCGTCTGGGGCCAACGTCCTGACTTTC; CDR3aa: CATNPGQGASGANVLTF
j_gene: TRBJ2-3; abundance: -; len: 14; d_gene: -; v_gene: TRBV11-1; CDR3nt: TGTGCCAGCAGCTTTGATCGGAGCACAGATACGCAGTATTTT; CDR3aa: CASSFDRSTDTQYF
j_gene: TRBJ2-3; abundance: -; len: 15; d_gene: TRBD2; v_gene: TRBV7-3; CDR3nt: TGTGCCAGCAGCTCAATAGCGGGAGGGGCAGATACGCAGTATTTT; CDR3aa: CASSSIAGGADTQYF
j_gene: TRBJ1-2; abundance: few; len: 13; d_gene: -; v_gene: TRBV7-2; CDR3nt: TGTGCCAGCAGCTTCGGGGGGCCGTTTGGCTACACCTTC; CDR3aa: CASSFGGPFGYTF
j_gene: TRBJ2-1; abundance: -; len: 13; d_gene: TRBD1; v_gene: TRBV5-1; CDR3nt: TGCGCCAGCAGCTTGGCCCCGGACAGGGGACGGTTCTTC; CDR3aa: CASSLAPDRGRFF
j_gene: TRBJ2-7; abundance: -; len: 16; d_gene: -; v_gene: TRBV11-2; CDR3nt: TGTGCCAGCAGCTTAGATACAGGTTTCTACTCCTACGAGCAGTACTTC; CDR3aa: CASSLDTGFYSYEQYF
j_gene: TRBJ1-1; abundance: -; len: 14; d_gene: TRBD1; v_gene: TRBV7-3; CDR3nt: TGTGCCAGCAGCTCGGACAGGGGAGACACTGAAGCTTTCTTT; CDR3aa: CASSSDRGDTEAFF